The T cell receptor (beta chain) under discussion was sequenced for a study of CD8 T cells in Susac syndrome. Study in general: At the time their blood was drawn, patients with Susac syndrome were either therapy-naive, on corticosteroids (with some of them also receiving intravenous immunoglobulin), or on intravenous immunoglobulin alone.

From blood CD8+ and CD4+ T cells, the TCR beta chain was sequenced. Random hexamers were used to reverse transcribe an amount of roughly 0.45 to 1 ug RNA. Amplification of TCR beta CDR3 across 54 Vbeta and 13 Jbeta was performed with immunoSEQ multiplex PCR. One entry per CDR3 protein results from TCRdb running MiXCR on the immunoSEQ multiplex PCR reads. The sample has about 150,000 distinct CDR3 sequences, about 96% seen once. V dropped 4 bases and J dropped 4; count of bases not matched to a gene: 6. CDR1 is LNHDA and CDR2 is SQIVND in the germline V gene (reference sequence). The CDR3 length is 16 residues.

The J gene is TRBJ2-6, the V gene TRBV19; 8 bases are a match to TRBD1. This TCR derives from a human donor with Susac syndrome. The sequenced sample was CD4+ T cells from PBMCs. The CDR3 loop reads CASSTGQDYGANVLTF. For the CDR3, the DNA is TGTGCCAGTAGTACGGGACAGGACTACGGGGCCAACGTCCTGACTTTC.